This is a list of T cell receptor beta chains from one sample in a study of cytomegalovirus exposure and HLA in healthy donors. Libraries were prepared by immunoSEQ multiplex PCR; TCRdb keeps only in-frame clonotypes and omits some of them. The table includes roughly 130,000 clones, around three quarters detected once. Sequenced material: PBMCs. The receptor set was obtained from a man between 18 and 29 years old in good health and CMV-seronegative. Both conserved end residues are part of each CDR3. Each record gives: clone size, V gene, J gene, D gene, CDR3 protein, CDR3 DNA. D genes are given only for firm matches. Expanded clones are given a class, and other clones once, few, many or no size at all.

clone size: few; V gene: TRBV28; J gene: TRBJ2-3; D gene: NA; CDR3 protein: CASSSREPDTQYF; CDR3 DNA: TGTGCCAGCAGTTCCCGGGAGCCAGATACGCAGTATTTT
clone size: few; V gene: TRBV4-2; J gene: TRBJ1-1; D gene: NA; CDR3 protein: CASSPGRADTEAFF; CDR3 DNA: TGTGCCAGCAGCCCCGGACGAGCGGACACTGAAGCTTTCTTT
clone size: few; V gene: TRBV5-6; J gene: TRBJ2-5; D gene: TRBD2; CDR3 protein: CASSLLGTSGVRGEQYF; CDR3 DNA: TGTGCCAGCAGCCTGCTGGGGACTAGCGGGGTTCGGGGAGAGCAGTACTTC
clone size: NA; V gene: TRBV14; J gene: TRBJ2-1; D gene: NA; CDR3 protein: CASSSQRYNEQFF; CDR3 DNA: TGTGCCAGCAGCTCCCAGCGGTACAATGAACAGTTCTTC
clone size: NA; V gene: TRBV28; J gene: TRBJ1-2; D gene: TRBD1; CDR3 protein: CASLPGGKRGYTF; CDR3 DNA: TGTGCCAGCCTTCCAGGGGGGAAAAGGGGCTACACCTTC
clone size: NA; V gene: TRBV5-1; J gene: TRBJ1-1; D gene: NA; CDR3 protein: CASAPGERTEAFF; CDR3 DNA: TGCGCCAGCGCACCCGGTGAGCGAACTGAAGCTTTCTTT
clone size: NA; V gene: TRBV4-2; J gene: TRBJ2-2; D gene: TRBD2; CDR3 protein: CASSQVGLATNTGELFF; CDR3 DNA: TGTGCCAGCAGCCAAGTCGGACTAGCGACGAACACCGGGGAGCTGTTTTTT
clone size: few; V gene: TRBV6-5; J gene: TRBJ1-1; D gene: TRBD1; CDR3 protein: CASSTRQGQLTEAFF; CDR3 DNA: TGTGCCAGCAGTACGAGACAGGGACAACTTACTGAAGCTTTCTTT
clone size: NA; V gene: TRBV18; J gene: TRBJ2-3; D gene: NA; CDR3 protein: CASSPRETDTQYF; CDR3 DNA: TGTGCCAGCTCCCCTCGTGAGACAGATACGCAGTATTTT
clone size: NA; V gene: TRBV4-1; J gene: TRBJ2-1; D gene: TRBD1; CDR3 protein: CASSRARDRVGNEQFF; CDR3 DNA: TGCGCCAGCAGCCGCGCCCGGGACAGGGTCGGTAATGAGCAGTTCTTC
clone size: once; V gene: TRBV5-1; J gene: TRBJ1-3; D gene: NA; CDR3 protein: CASRLDRKTGNTIYF; CDR3 DNA: TGCGCCAGCAGACTAGACAGGAAGACTGGAAACACCATATATTTT
clone size: NA; V gene: TRBV13; J gene: TRBJ1-1; D gene: NA; CDR3 protein: CASSHRGGVPF; CDR3 DNA: TGTGCCAGCAGCCATAGGGGCGGGGTTCCGTTT
clone size: NA; V gene: TRBV10-3; J gene: TRBJ2-5; D gene: NA; CDR3 protein: CAISEGLEGYQETQYF; CDR3 DNA: TGTGCCATCAGTGAAGGGCTAGAGGGTTACCAAGAGACCCAGTACTTC
clone size: NA; V gene: TRBV30; J gene: TRBJ2-3; D gene: TRBD2; CDR3 protein: CAWSGAGGTTDTQYF; CDR3 DNA: TGTGCCTGGAGTGGTGCGGGAGGTACCACAGATACGCAGTATTTT
clone size: NA; V gene: TRBV4-2; J gene: TRBJ2-3; D gene: NA; CDR3 protein: CASSQDPPSSSTDTQYF; CDR3 DNA: TGTGCCAGCAGCCAAGATCCCCCTAGCTCTAGCACAGATACGCAGTATTTT
clone size: NA; V gene: TRBV15; J gene: TRBJ2-1; D gene: TRBD2; CDR3 protein: CATSRVTSGRGDEQFF; CDR3 DNA: TGTGCCACCAGCAGAGTCACTAGCGGGAGAGGGGATGAGCAGTTCTTC
clone size: NA; V gene: TRBV6-5; J gene: TRBJ2-7; D gene: NA; CDR3 protein: CASKVDTGDREQYF; CDR3 DNA: TGTGCCAGCAAGGTCGACACGGGAGATCGGGAGCAGTACTTC
clone size: NA; V gene: TRBV27; J gene: TRBJ1-2; D gene: TRBD1; CDR3 protein: CASSLYTTGGAYGYTF; CDR3 DNA: TGTGCCAGCAGTTTATACACGACAGGGGGAGCATATGGCTACACCTTC
clone size: once; V gene: TRBV27; J gene: TRBJ2-5; D gene: NA; CDR3 protein: CASSLYSGRLDQETQYF; CDR3 DNA: TGTGCCAGCAGTTTATATTCGGGTCGGCTAGATCAAGAGACCCAGTACTTC
clone size: NA; V gene: TRBV6-5; J gene: TRBJ1-2; D gene: TRBD1; CDR3 protein: CASRAPQGTRYGYTF; CDR3 DNA: TGTGCCAGCAGGGCTCCACAGGGGACGCGTTATGGCTACACCTTC
clone size: NA; V gene: TRBV7-8; J gene: TRBJ1-2; D gene: NA; CDR3 protein: CASSLREGAYGYTF; CDR3 DNA: TGTGCCAGCAGCTTAAGGGAGGGCGCCTATGGCTACACCTTC
clone size: NA; V gene: TRBV7-9; J gene: TRBJ1-2; D gene: NA; CDR3 protein: CASSPQSGNYGYTF; CDR3 DNA: TGTGCCAGCAGCCCCCAATCCGGGAACTATGGCTACACCTTC
clone size: NA; V gene: TRBV6-4; J gene: TRBJ1-1; D gene: TRBD1; CDR3 protein: CASKRTGGVLFYTEAFF; CDR3 DNA: TGTGCCAGCAAAAGGACAGGAGGGGTTTTATTCTACACTGAAGCTTTCTTT
clone size: NA; V gene: TRBV7-2; J gene: TRBJ2-7; D gene: TRBD1; CDR3 protein: CASSSQGAITYEQYF; CDR3 DNA: TGTGCCAGCAGCTCGCAGGGGGCCATAACCTACGAGCAGTACTTC
clone size: NA; V gene: TRBV19; J gene: TRBJ1-1; D gene: TRBD1; CDR3 protein: CASSISLVTGMGTEAFF; CDR3 DNA: TGTGCCAGTAGTATTAGTTTGGTGACAGGGATGGGGACTGAAGCTTTCTTT
clone size: few; V gene: TRBV6-5; J gene: TRBJ1-2; D gene: NA; CDR3 protein: CASRGANYGYTF; CDR3 DNA: TGTGCCAGCAGAGGGGCGAACTATGGCTACACCTTC